The entry that follows covers one T cell receptor (beta chain) sequence. This clone was observed a handful of times. Its antigen is still unknown. Base qualities are not at hand, and no much larger clone is one base apart. The cohort comprised more than 550 healthy bone marrow donors. At the time of sampling, all cohort members were nominally healthy, though unrecorded immune exposures were likely present. The donor tested CMV seropositive and was one of the 289 seropositive cohort members. A peripheral blood sample was provided by each donor, and peripheral blood mononuclear cells were used for TCR beta sequencing. Genomic DNA was extracted from the blood cell samples with the Qiagen DNeasy Blood Extraction Kit. The sample is drawn from a study of cytomegalovirus exposure and HLA in healthy donors (dated by TCRdb to between 2016 and 2019). Looking at the study overall: An earlier analysis of approximately 640 of the donors reported approximately 290 Gb of sequence data and 120 million or so unique TCR beta sequences from around 200 million T cells. An early release covering approximately 600 HLA-typed donors comprised approximately 300 gigabases of sequencing data and approximately 80 million unique TCR sequences. Of the approximately 400 genotyped donors, 65% to 90% were placed in the genetic ancestry cluster associated with self-reported Caucasian donors. The study aimed to test whether cataloging public T cell receptors could reveal signatures of past pathogen exposure. The study profiled the T cell repertoires of hundreds of subjects by immunosequencing and related them to cytomegalovirus serostatus. Along with the approximately 670-subject first cohort, a separate validation cohort of over a hundred different subjects was used. High-throughput TCR immunosequencing, statistical association of individual TCRs with disease status, and machine learning were combined to predict cytomegalovirus infection status. To study patterns of TCR occurrence, a later analysis re-analyzed previously published TCR beta repertoires from 550 to 800 donors and added high-resolution HLA genotyping. Rather than using new phenotypic data, the later analysis identified candidate immune exposures from TCR beta sequences and from how often those sequences occurred across donors. An earlier analysis of around 580 of the donors used high-throughput TCR beta sequencing to judge whether each TCR beta V gene segment behaved as functional or pseudogenic. Alongside the repertoire data, information on donor age, sex, ethnicity and CMV serostatus was compiled. A later genetic analysis took genome-wide SNP genotypes for about three fifths of the 666 donors and used that subset as a discovery cohort. Every discovery cohort repertoire had been produced on one sequencing platform. Class I and class II HLA loci were covered by the typing at four-digit resolution. Typing coverage differed by locus: A, B, C, DRB1 and DQB1 were typed in about 629-640 donors, DQA1 in 500 to 550, DPA1 in approximately 600, and DPB1 in roughly 450. About 5 DR-DQ haplotypes were handled as single units for association and clustering, since linkage in the cohort was strong. On average, approximately 250,000 unique TCR beta nucleotide sequences were sequenced per donor among more than 350 genotyped donors of the cohort, with approximately 18% of those sequences being non-productive. General conclusions and limits of the study: A later analysis reported that several top co-occurrence clusters appeared linked to parvovirus B19, influenza, CMV and Epstein-Barr virus. In a later analysis, HLA-associated TCR beta chains showed more clonal expansion and lower generation probabilities than non-associated chains that were equally common. In both the original and validation cohorts, the classifier was reported to diagnose cytomegalovirus status with high specificity and sensitivity. Because some donors lacked HLA typing at each locus, the association tests relied only on the typed subset. The sequencing pipeline was judged likely to have produced a cluster of highly shared sequence variants as a technical artifact. In the study, around 160 TCR beta chains were listed as associated with cytomegalovirus. In this cohort, only TCR beta chains were sequenced, and detectable features were limited by the absence of alpha or paired-chain data. An association between a missense DCLRE1C variant and V-gene and J-gene trimming of TCR beta chains was found in a later genetic analysis and replicated in an independent cohort. Compared with the approximately 670-donor mean, donors in an Asian-associated ancestry cluster had fewer N-insertions in productive TCRs, according to a later genetic analysis. CMV serostatus was the only immune exposure information available for the cohort. In a later analysis, most CMV-associated TCR beta chains were found to appear HLA-restricted, with HLA associations seemingly driven largely by CMV exposure. In vitro tests confirmed that a few of the cytomegalovirus-associated TCR beta chains recognize cytomegalovirus antigens. In a later analysis, some 17,000 TCR beta sequences were associated with specific HLA alleles at a false discovery rate of 0.05. Because counts were too low, approximately 15 rarely observed V segments, including chromosome 9 orphons, were excluded from the earlier analysis of fewer than 650 of the donors. Correlated functional status among segregating V segments might be attributable to linkage disequilibrium, but an unknown experimental factor could not be ruled out. Because the 87-base-pair reads could not distinguish some IMGT-functional V segments, including TRBV6-2 and TRBV6-3, those segments were excluded. According to the authors, the approach could potentially be generalized to other disease states and immunological phenotypes. Broadly in line with IMGT annotations, most TCR beta V segments showed up in productive rearrangements about 90% or about 30% of the time in an earlier analysis of several hundred of the donors. Sequencing depth was assumed to be roughly uniform across donors in the presence/absence analyses, though that assumption may not hold. A further reported finding was that TCR beta sequences accurately predicted the HLA-A and HLA-B alleles for most subjects in the first cohort. Most TCR sequences were observed very rarely across donors, whereas some public TCRs were present in many individuals. Assigning TCR associations to individual alleles was difficult when HLA alleles, especially DR and DQ, strongly co-occurred. According to a later analysis, TCR association rates differed among HLA loci, with DRB1 alleles showing the most associated TCRs and HLA-C alleles showing the fewest.

The CDR3, from cysteine to phenylalanine, totals 13 residues. This entry keeps only the CDR3 DNA: 39 bases, framed from base 1. Trimming removed 2 bases from V and 3 bases from J, leaving 7 bases between the germline ends. CDR1 and CDR2 (MNHEY, SVGAGI) derive from the germline V gene. The library was prepared using the immunoSEQ multiplex PCR assay. A mixture of 60 forward primers for TCR Vbeta segments and 13 reverse primers for TCR Jbeta segments was used in the multiplex PCR. A multiplex PCR assay on genomic DNA amplified the CDR3 region of rearranged TCR beta genes. The Illumina HiSeq System was used to sequence the amplified TCR beta libraries as 87-base-pair reads. From the authors' description of their analysis: In a later analysis, 80 million or so unique TCR beta chains were counted across the approximately 640 repertoires, and roughly 11 million of these chains were shared by at least two donors. A nearest-neighbor algorithm error-corrected the raw reads and collapsed the reads into unique sequences, merging closely related sequences to remove PCR and sequencing errors. Alignment of CDR3 sequences to IMGT reference sequences was used to assign V, D and J gene segments. For a sequence to be retained, a match of at least six nucleotides to both a V gene segment and a J gene segment was required. Rearrangements were called productive when the CDR3 lacked stop codons and stayed in frame with V and J; all others were non-productive. Following IMGT convention, CDR3 was defined as the stretch from the second conserved V-encoded cysteine up to the conserved J-encoded phenylalanine. In an earlier analysis of 550 to 650 of the donors, sequences lacking an unambiguous match to a single V gene segment were excluded. An earlier analysis of approximately 590 of the donors classified V segments as functional when productive rearrangements were above 56.7% and as segregating when the standard deviation between donors was above 5%. A statistical classification framework was built to diagnose cytomegalovirus status from the catalog of TCR beta chain sequences. V and J gene assignment, in a later analysis, came from comparing TCR nucleotide sequences with IMGT/GENE-DB human TR gene sequences. In a later analysis, CDR3 sequences and most-parsimonious VDJ recombination scenarios were assigned using the TCRdist pipeline. A later analysis defined each TCR beta chain by its CDR3 amino acid sequence plus V-gene family, and excluded reads lacking a unique V-gene family. To address suspected cross-contamination and a sequencing artifact, a later analysis removed several hundred highly shared, low-generation-probability nucleotide sequences. A later analysis calculated a clonal expansion index for each public chain from normalized within-repertoire ranks of inferred template counts. In a later analysis, generation probabilities were computed using a VDJ recombination model fitted to out-of-frame rearrangements, and the results were checked against IGoR. A later analysis scored TCR-TCR, TCR-HLA and TCR-CMV co-occurrence with hypergeometric tests, applying a repertoire-size bias correction to TCR pairs. In a later analysis, false discovery rates were estimated by permuting HLA or CMV assignments 20 times. A later analysis grouped co-occurring TCRs with DBSCAN, adding TCRdist sequence similarity when clustering within HLA-allele-positive subsets. For co-occurrence clustering, repertoires with fewer than 30,000 or more than 120,000 public chains were excluded, along with four to six repertoires with anomalous nucleotide sharing. TCRdb mirrors the immuneACCESS table, restricted to in-frame sequences. Some clones are absent from its copies; in checked studies, under half trace to an unresolved V gene, and the reason for the others is unknown. The D gene and trimming were derived from the DNA, and the V and J assignments and clone size from that table. This sample lists 100,000 to 150,000 clones; about 80% were detected once. About 3.7% of the sample belongs to the ten largest clones.

The specimen was PBMCs. The rearranged segments are TRBV6-5 and TRBJ1-2; the D gene remains uncertain. This clonotype was sampled from a woman between 35 and 50 years old in good health and CMV-seropositive. The CDR3 amino acid sequence is: CASSYEVDYGYTF. The nucleotide sequence is given as TGTGCCAGCAGTTACGAGGTGGACTATGGCTACACCTTC.